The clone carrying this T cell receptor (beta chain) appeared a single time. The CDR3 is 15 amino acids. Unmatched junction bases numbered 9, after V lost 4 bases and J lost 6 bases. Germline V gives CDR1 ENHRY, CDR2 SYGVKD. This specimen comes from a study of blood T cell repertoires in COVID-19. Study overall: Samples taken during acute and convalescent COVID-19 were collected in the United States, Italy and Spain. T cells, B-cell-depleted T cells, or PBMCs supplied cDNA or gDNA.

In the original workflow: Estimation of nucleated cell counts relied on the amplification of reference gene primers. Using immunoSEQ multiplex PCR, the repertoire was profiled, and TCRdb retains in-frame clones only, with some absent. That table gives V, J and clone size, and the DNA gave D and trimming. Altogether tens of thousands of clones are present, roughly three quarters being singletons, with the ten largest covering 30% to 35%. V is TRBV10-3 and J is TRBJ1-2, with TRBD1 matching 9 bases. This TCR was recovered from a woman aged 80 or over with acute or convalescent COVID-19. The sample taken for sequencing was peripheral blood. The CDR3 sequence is CAISGRQGGEDGYTF. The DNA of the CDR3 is TGTGCCATCAGTGGAAGACAGGGGGGGGAGGATGGCTACACCTTC.